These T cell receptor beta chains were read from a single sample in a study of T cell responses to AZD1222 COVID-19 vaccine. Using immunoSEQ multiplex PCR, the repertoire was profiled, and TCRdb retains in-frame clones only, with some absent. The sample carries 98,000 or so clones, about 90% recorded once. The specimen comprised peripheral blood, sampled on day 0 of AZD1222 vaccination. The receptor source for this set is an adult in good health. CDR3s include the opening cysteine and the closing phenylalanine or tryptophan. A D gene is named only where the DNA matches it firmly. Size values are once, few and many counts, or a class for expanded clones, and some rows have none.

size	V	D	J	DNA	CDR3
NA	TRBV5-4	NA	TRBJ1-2	TGTGCCAGCAGCTTGGGAGGGATCTATGGCTACACCTTC	CASSLGGIYGYTF
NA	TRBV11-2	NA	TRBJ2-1	TGTGCCAGCAGCCTCCTACCCACAGACAATGAGCAGTTCTTC	CASSLLPTDNEQFF
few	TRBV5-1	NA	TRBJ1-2	TGCGCCAGCAGCTTGAGTGCAGGGGTCTATGGCTACACCTTC	CASSLSAGVYGYTF
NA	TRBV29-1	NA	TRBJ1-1	TGCAGCGTTGTTTGGTACACTGAAGCTTTCTTT	CSVVWYTEAFF
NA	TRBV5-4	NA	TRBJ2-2	TGTGCCAGCAGACAAACTGCCCGGACCGGGGAGCTGTTTTTT	CASRQTARTGELFF
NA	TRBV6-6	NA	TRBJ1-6	TGTGCCAGCAGCTCTACTCGTGGGGGTGACTCACCCCTCCACTTT	CASSSTRGGDSPLHF
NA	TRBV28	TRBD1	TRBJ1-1	TGTGCCAGCACCTCGGACAGGGCGAACACTGAAGCTTTCTTT	CASTSDRANTEAFF
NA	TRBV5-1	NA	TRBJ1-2	TGCGCCAGCAGCCCCGCCAGGCGTAACTATGGCTACACCTTC	CASSPARRNYGYTF
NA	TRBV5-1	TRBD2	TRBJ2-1	TGCGCCAGCAGCTCTAGCGGGAGACACCCTCATGAGCAGTTCTTC	CASSSSGRHPHEQFF
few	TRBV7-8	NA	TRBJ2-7	TGTGCCAGCAGCTTAGAAGGCACACGTTCCTACGAGCAGTACTTC	CASSLEGTRSYEQYF
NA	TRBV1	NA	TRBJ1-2	TGCACCAGCAGCCAAGCGGGAAGGAACTATGGCTACACCTTC	CTSSQAGRNYGYTF
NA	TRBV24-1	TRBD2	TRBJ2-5	TGTGCCACCAGCGATGTAGCGGGTGGTGATCAAGAGACCCAGTACTTC	CATSDVAGGDQETQYF
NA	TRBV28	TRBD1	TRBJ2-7	TGTGCCAGCAGTAGAACCCGGGACAGGGCGGGGCAGTACTTC	CASSRTRDRAGQYF
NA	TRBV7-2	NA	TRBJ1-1	TGTGCCAGCAGCTATTCAGGGACGAACACTGAAGCTTTCTTT	CASSYSGTNTEAFF
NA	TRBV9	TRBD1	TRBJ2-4	TGTGCCAGCAGCGTTGGTCGAGACAGGGGCGTCAAAAACATTCAGTACTTC	CASSVGRDRGVKNIQYF
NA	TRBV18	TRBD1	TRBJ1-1	TGTGCCAGCTTGTTGTTACGGACAGGGGGCAACACTGAAGCTTTCTTT	CASLLLRTGGNTEAFF
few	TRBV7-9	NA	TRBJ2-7	TGTGCCAGCAGCTTAACAGGGTACGAGCAGTACTTC	CASSLTGYEQYF
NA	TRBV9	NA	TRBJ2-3	TGTGCCAGCAGCGTAGGCACTCTACGCAGGGGAGATACGCAGTATTTT	CASSVGTLRRGDTQYF
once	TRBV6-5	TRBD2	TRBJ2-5	TGTGCCAGCAGCCTTACTAGCGTCCAGACCCAGTACTTC	CASSLTSVQTQYF
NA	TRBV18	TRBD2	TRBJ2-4	TGTGCCAGCTCACCACCCCCTGCAGCGGGGAACATTCAGTACTTC	CASSPPPAAGNIQYF
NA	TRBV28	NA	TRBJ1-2	TGTGCCAGCAGTGTGGGACCGACCGATTACACCTTC	CASSVGPTDYTF
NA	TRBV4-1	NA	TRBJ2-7	TGCGCCAGCCTACCTCAACGGGGGGCTACATACGAGCAGTACTTC	CASLPQRGATYEQYF
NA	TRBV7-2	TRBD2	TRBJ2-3	TGTGCCAGCAGAACACCGGGACTATCGACAGATACGCAGTATTTT	CASRTPGLSTDTQYF
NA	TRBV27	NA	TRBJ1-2	TGTGCCAGCAGTTTTCTGGGTACAGACTATGGCTACACCTTC	CASSFLGTDYGYTF
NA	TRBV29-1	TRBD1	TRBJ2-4	TGCAGCGTGACGGACAGGCCCTTAGCCAAAAACATTCAGTACTTC	CSVTDRPLAKNIQYF
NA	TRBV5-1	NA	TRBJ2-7	TGCGCCAGCAGCGGCGGATCGACCTACGAGCAGTACTTC	CASSGGSTYEQYF
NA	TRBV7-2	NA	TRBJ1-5	TGTGCCAGCAGCTTAGAAGGGTTGACGGGACAGCCCCAGCATTTT	CASSLEGLTGQPQHF
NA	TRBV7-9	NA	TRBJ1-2	TGTGCCAGCAGCTTGGGGACGCCTGACTATGGCTACACCTTC	CASSLGTPDYGYTF
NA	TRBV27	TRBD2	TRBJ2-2	TGTGCCAGCAGTACCCGACTAGCGGGGGCCCTACGAGACACCGGGGAGCTGTTTTTT	CASSTRLAGALRDTGELFF
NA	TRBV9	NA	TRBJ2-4	TGTGCCAGCAGCGTAGAGGGCGAGGACATTCAGTACTTC	CASSVEGEDIQYF
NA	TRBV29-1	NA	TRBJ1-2	TGCAGCGTGGACGCCCTGCGGGGATATGGCTACACCTTC	CSVDALRGYGYTF
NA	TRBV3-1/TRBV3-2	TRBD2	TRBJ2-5	TGTGCCAGCAGCCCTGTAGCGGGGGGGTTAGGTGGAGAGACCCAGTACTTC	CASSPVAGGLGGETQYF
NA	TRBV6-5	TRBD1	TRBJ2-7	TGTGCCAGCAGTAGGACAGGGATGTTCTACGAGCAGTACTTC	CASSRTGMFYEQYF
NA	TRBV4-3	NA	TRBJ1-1	TGCGCCAGCAGCCGCAAGCACGGACCGAACACTGAAGCTTTCTTT	CASSRKHGPNTEAFF
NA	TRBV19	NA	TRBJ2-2	TGTGCCAGTAGTCCCCGGGCCCCCGGGGAGCTGTTTTTT	CASSPRAPGELFF
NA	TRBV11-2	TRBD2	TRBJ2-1	TGTGCCAGCAGCCGGACTAGCGGGGGGTCCTGGAGCTCCTACAATGAGCAGTTCTTC	CASSRTSGGSWSSYNEQFF
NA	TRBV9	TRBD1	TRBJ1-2	TGTGCCAGCAGCCCTCAAGGGACAGCTGGAAACTATGGCTACACCTTC	CASSPQGTAGNYGYTF
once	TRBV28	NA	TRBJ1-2	TGTGCCAGCCGGTTAACACGGACATTCTTCTATGGCTACACCTTC	CASRLTRTFFYGYTF
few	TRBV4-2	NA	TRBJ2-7	TGTGCCAGCAGCCAGAAGTATTCGGGGGAGACCCCCTACGAGCAGTACTTC	CASSQKYSGETPYEQYF
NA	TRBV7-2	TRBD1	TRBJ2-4	TGTGCCAGCAGCAAGGGACAGCTCCTAGCCAAAAACATTCAGTACTTC	CASSKGQLLAKNIQYF
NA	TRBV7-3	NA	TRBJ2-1	TGTGCCAGCAGCCCATCCGGGGGTAGGGTCATAGCAAATGAGCAGTTCTTC	CASSPSGGRVIANEQFF
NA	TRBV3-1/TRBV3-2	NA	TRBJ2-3	TGTGCCAGCAGCCAGACCTCTAGCACAGATACGCAGTATTTT	CASSQTSSTDTQYF
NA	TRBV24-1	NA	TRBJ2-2	TGTGCCACCAAGTCCCCAGGGACCGGGGAGCTGTTTTTT	CATKSPGTGELFF